The 2 T cell receptor beta chains given below trace back to one sample, sequenced in a study of T cells in Graves' hyperthyroidism and ophthalmopathy. Amplified regions were TCR beta CDR3 sequences from RNA transcripts. First-round RT-PCR of the TCR CDR3 relied on the HTBI primer set. TCRdb reprocessed the multiplex PCR reads via MiXCR and lists one record per CDR3 protein. The sample shows some 620,000 distinct CDR3 sequences, 15% to 20% of them seen only once. Sequences were obtained from blood. Receptor source: a woman younger than 45 with Graves' hyperthyroidism.

This clonotype appeared many times. J is TRBJ2-7 and V is TRBV11-2, with TRBD1 as a possible D gene (5 bases). In germline, CDR1 is SGHAT, CDR2 FQNNGV. V gave up 4 bases and J gave up 4 bases, with 14 bases separating them. CDR3 size: 14 residues. In nucleotides, the CDR3 is TGTGCCAGCAGCTCCCAAGGGGCGGATTACGAGCAGTACTTC. Protein sequence: CASSSQGADYEQYF.

This chain uses TRBV6-1 with TRBJ1-1; D call uncertain. CDR1 and CDR2 from the germline V gene are MNHNS and SASEGT. The CDR3 is made up of 16 amino acids. With 3 bases removed from V and 6 bases from J, the gap between germline ends came to 20 bases. CDR3 DNA sequence: TGTGCCAGCAGTGAGCGAAATTCTGTGGTGTATTCTGAAGCTTTCTTT. As protein: CASSERNSVVYSEAFF.